Many counts were recorded for the clone carrying this TCR beta chain. Its antigen is undetermined. The data stem from a study of Graves' ophthalmopathy and Graves' hyperthyroidism. Germline-derived CDR1 and CDR2 are MDHEN and SYDVKM. The CDR3 contains 17 residues. Unmatched junction bases numbered 14, after V lost 5 bases and J lost 4 bases. The study, taken as a whole, reports: Blood shared most expanded thyroid clonotypes above 0.001 frequency.

CDR3 regions of TCR beta were amplified from RNA transcripts. HTBI primers primed a first-round RT-PCR, and a second-round multiplex PCR followed. TCRdb reprocessed the multiplex PCR reads via MiXCR and lists one record per CDR3 protein. This sample has about 220,000 distinct CDR3 sequences; about 22% occur once, and the top ten carry roughly 42%. This receptor was identified in a woman in her 50s with Graves' ophthalmopathy. The sequenced material came from peripheral blood. The V call is TRBV28, the J call TRBJ2-7, with TRBD1 identical over 10 bases. DNA for the CDR3: TGTGCCAGCAGTCCATACACTACCGGGACAGGGGTTTACGAGCAGTACTTC. Its protein is CASSPYTTGTGVYEQYF.